The table lists the clone carrying this T cell receptor beta chain with a few counts. The target antigen is unknown. The entry originates in a study of blood T cells in healthy people across ages. Study-wide findings and caveats: Researchers judged that diversity estimates from one million T cells fell short of true values.

Primers used in a second PCR of roughly 6 to 11 cycles were a sample-barcoded 5' primer and a J-beta primer mix. TCRdb reprocessed the 5' RACE reads via MiXCR and lists one record per CDR3 protein. Of 1.5 million to 2 million distinct CDR3 sequences listed, roughly a third are singletons. The CDR3 sequence is 16 residues long. Germline V gene sequence: CDR1 MNHEY, CDR2 SVGEGT. V lost 0 bases and J lost 5, with 14 bases in between. The V gene is TRBV6-2 or TRBV6-3, the J gene TRBJ1-5; perhaps TRBD1 as D (6 bases). Sequenced sample: blood. The receptor was isolated from a woman aged 25 to 45 in good health. DNA of the CDR3: TGTGCCAGCAGTTACTCGAGACAGGAGAAGGATCAGCCCCAGCATTTT. Translating gives CASSYSRQEKDQPQHF.